What follows describes a single T cell receptor (beta chain). Profiling relied on immunoSEQ multiplex PCR, and the TCRdb table lists in-frame clones only, not all of them. The table has under 95,000 clones, approximately 80% seen once. These data belong to a study of control samples from healthy donors and cancer patients. The germline V gene has CDR1 MNHEY and CDR2 SVGAGI. The CDR3 consists of 14 residues. V lost 5 bases and J 6 bases, leaving 15 bases between the germline ends. The chain recombines TRBV6-5 with TRBJ2-3; possibly TRBD1 or TRBD2 for D (5 bases each). The sample taken for sequencing was blood. The receptor comes from a man in his fifties in good health. This CDR3 is CASSKGRVRDTQYF. The CDR3 region has the DNA TGTGCCAGCAGTAAGGGACGGGTTAGGGATACGCAGTATTTT.